This is a list of T cell receptor beta chains from one sample in a study of blood T cell repertoires in COVID-19. Some clones are missing from TCRdb's copy, which holds only in-frame ones; the method was immunoSEQ multiplex PCR. The repertoire holds roughly 180,000 clones, with roughly 84% as singletons. Material: peripheral blood. These receptors originate from a woman in her 50s with COVID-19, enrolled during active disease. CDR3s include the opening cysteine and the closing phenylalanine or tryptophan. Each record gives: V gene, J gene, CDR3 protein.

TRBV5-4,TRBJ1-2,CASSTAGQGNYGYTF
TRBV11-2,TRBJ1-2,CASSLDVGGDGYTF
TRBV6-5,TRBJ1-3,CASSYSGREAGNTIYF
TRBV11-3,TRBJ2-1,CASSSKGGTSYNEQFF
TRBV5-4,TRBJ2-1,CASSLDGGGYHNEQFF
TRBV21-1,TRBJ2-7,CASSKAFPGTGSYEQYF
TRBV3-1/TRBV3-2,TRBJ2-2,CASSQDERRGARTGELFF
TRBV6-5,TRBJ2-5,CASRSGTSGGETQYF
TRBV4-1,TRBJ2-2,CASSQGIGLVQNTGELFF
TRBV6-2/TRBV6-3,TRBJ2-1,CASSQNINEQFF
TRBV4-1,TRBJ2-5,CASSRSGLAGGPGETQYF
TRBV6-5,TRBJ2-3,CASSYSLTDTQYF
TRBV9,TRBJ1-1,CASSSRMSGNTEAFF
TRBV30,TRBJ2-2,CAWSRQGAGELFF
TRBV2,TRBJ2-1,CASIPDLGEYNEQFF
TRBV19,TRBJ1-5,CASSTTGGLGQPQHF
TRBV13,TRBJ2-1,CASSLGLLRGQGSEQFF
TRBV6-5,TRBJ2-7,CASSSRVWGGRYEQYF
TRBV6-2/TRBV6-3,TRBJ1-2,CASSSTVYGYTF
TRBV19,TRBJ1-4,CASSITGLSANEKLFF
TRBV7-8,TRBJ2-7,CASSLRPGTDSYEQYF
TRBV6-5,TRBJ1-2,CASSHGQGRAYGYTF